One sample yielded the 9 T cell receptor beta chains listed below, sequenced in a study of blood T cell repertoires in COVID-19. Sequencing was performed with immunoSEQ multiplex PCR; in TCRdb, only in-frame clones are kept and a portion is missing. This sample has about 94,000 clones, with approximately 83% found just once. The sequencing sample was made of peripheral blood. The receptors here all came from a man in his 60s with acute or convalescent COVID-19.

The chain carries TRBV11-3 and TRBJ2-7, with D perhaps matching TRBD2 (5 bases). Trimming removed 7 bases from V and 7 bases from J, with 17 bases in between. Germline values: CDR1 SGHNT, CDR2 YENEEA. The CDR3 runs to 13 residues. This CDR3 is CASMRRVSGEQYF. Written as DNA, the CDR3 is TGTGCCAGCATGAGGCGGGTCTCCGGGGAGCAGTACTTC.

The chain recombines TRBV27 with TRBJ2-3; the D gene is possibly TRBD2 (7 bases). Germline loops: CDR1 MNHEY, CDR2 SMNVEV (reference sequence). The V and J ends lost 5 bases and 2 bases respectively, with 14 bases between them. This CDR3 region has 15 residues. The CDR3 coding sequence is TGTGCCAGCAGTGAGGGGGGGTCCTCCACAGATACGCAGTATTTT. Translation gives CASSEGGSSTDTQYF.

The J gene is TRBJ2-3, the V gene TRBV13; 7 bases match TRBD1. V gave up 1 base and J gave up 2 bases; unmatched junction bases: 9. The CDR3 extends over 17 amino acids. CDR1 is PRHDT and CDR2 is FYEKMQ in the germline V gene (reference sequence). As DNA, the CDR3 is TGTGCCAGCAGCTTAGTTGGGACAGCCCGCGACACAGATACGCAGTATTTT. Amino acid sequence: CASSLVGTARDTDTQYF. The full variable domain, with the rest looked up from reference TRBV13 and TRBJ2-3, is AAGVIQSPRHLIKEKRETATLKCYPIPRHDTVYWYQQGPGQDPQFLISFYEKMQSDKGSIPDRFSAQQFSDYHSELNMSSLELGDSALYFCASSLVGTARDTDTQYFGPGTRLTVL.

The V call is TRBV7-2, the J call TRBJ2-2, with D possibly being TRBD1 (5 bases). The CDR3 runs to 13 residues. With 6 bases removed from V and 6 bases from J, the gap between germline ends came to 11 bases. The germline V gene has CDR1 SGHTA and CDR2 FQGNSA. The CDR3 sequence: CASRPTGPGELFF. In nucleotides, the CDR3 is TGTGCCAGCAGACCTACAGGTCCCGGGGAGCTGTTTTTT.

The chain combines TRBV5-4 with TRBJ2-3; D is perhaps TRBD2 (6 bases). The CDR3 is 15 residues long. The germline V and J ends were trimmed by 0 bases and 4 bases, with 12 bases remaining between them. Germline V gene data show CDR1 as SGHNT and CDR2 as YYREEE (reference sequence). The CDR3 here is CASSLAGGSADTQYF. CDR3 bases: TGTGCCAGCAGCTTGGCTGGGGGGTCCGCAGATACGCAGTATTTT.

The genes are TRBV30 and TRBJ1-1; no reliable D call. Germline assignment: CDR1 GTSNPN and CDR2 SVGIG (reference sequence). The CDR3 is 14 amino acids. V dropped 3 bases and J dropped 1 base, with 12 bases sitting between them. CDR3 coding DNA: TGTGCCTGGAGCGCCGACACAACGAACACTGAAGCTTTCTTT. This gives the protein CAWSADTTNTEAFF.

The V and J genes are TRBV4-1 and TRBJ2-5, with 10 bases matching TRBD1. The CDR3 sequence is 16 residues long. Trimming took 3 bases from V and 5 from J; bases not matched to a gene: 9. CDR1 is MGHRA and CDR2 is YSYEKL in the germline V gene. CDR3 in amino acids: CASSHPRTGGDETQYF. The CDR3 DNA is TGCGCCAGCAGCCATCCGAGGACAGGGGGGGACGAGACCCAGTACTTC.

The genes are TRBV19 and TRBJ1-1, with a weak D call TRBD1 (5 bases). V was pared by 5 bases and J by 5 bases, with 9 bases between. Germline assignment: CDR1 LNHDA and CDR2 SQIVND (reference sequence). There are 12 residues in the CDR3. The CDR3: CASSSRGTEAFF. In nucleotides, the CDR3 is TGTGCCAGTAGTTCCCGGGGGACTGAAGCTTTCTTT.

This chain connects TRBV6-5 to TRBJ1-1; 10 positions match TRBD1. The CDR3 extends over 15 amino acids. V lost 6 bases to trimming and J lost 7 bases; unmatched junction nucleotides: 11. Germline V gives CDR1 MNHEY, CDR2 SVGAGI. The CDR3 loop is CASRRGQGMIGEAFF. In DNA form, the CDR3 reads TGTGCCAGCAGGAGGGGACAGGGGATGATCGGTGAAGCTTTCTTT.